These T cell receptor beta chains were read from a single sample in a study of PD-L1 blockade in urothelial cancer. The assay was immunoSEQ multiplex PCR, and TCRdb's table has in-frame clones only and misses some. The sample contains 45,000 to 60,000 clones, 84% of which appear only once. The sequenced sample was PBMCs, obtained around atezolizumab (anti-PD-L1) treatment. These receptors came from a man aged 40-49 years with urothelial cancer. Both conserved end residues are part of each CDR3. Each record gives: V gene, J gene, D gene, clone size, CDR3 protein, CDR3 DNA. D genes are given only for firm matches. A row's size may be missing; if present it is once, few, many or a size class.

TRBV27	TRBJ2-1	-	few	CASSLRLGEVGEQFF	TGTGCCAGCAGCCTCCGACTAGGGGAGGTGGGGGAGCAGTTCTTC
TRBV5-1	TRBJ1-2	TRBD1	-	CASSSGQGSYGYTF	TGCGCCAGCAGCTCGGGACAGGGTAGCTATGGCTACACCTTC
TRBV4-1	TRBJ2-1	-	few	CASSQLRLVAGVEQFF	TGCGCCAGCAGCCAACTGAGACTAGTCGCAGGAGTTGAGCAGTTCTTC
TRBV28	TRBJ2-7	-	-	CASSSLTSSHEQYF	TGTGCCAGCAGTTCTTTGACTAGTTCCCACGAGCAGTACTTC
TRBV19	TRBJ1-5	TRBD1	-	CASSGDRGTRQPQHF	TGTGCCAGTAGTGGGGACAGGGGTACCCGGCAGCCCCAGCATTTT
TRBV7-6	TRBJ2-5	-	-	CASSPRGVTQYF	TGTGCCAGCAGCCCCCGGGGTGTGACCCAGTACTTC
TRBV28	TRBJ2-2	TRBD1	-	CASTRQGLNTGELFF	TGTGCCAGTACAAGACAGGGGCTGAACACCGGGGAGCTGTTTTTT
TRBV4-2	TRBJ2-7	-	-	CASSQDRGKLYEQYF	TGTGCCAGCAGCCAAGATAGGGGGAAGCTCTACGAGCAGTACTTC
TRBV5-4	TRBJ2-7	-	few	CASSYTGLVAPIEQYF	TGTGCCAGCAGCTATACGGGACTTGTAGCCCCTATCGAGCAGTACTTC
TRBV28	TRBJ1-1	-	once	CASRRDLTDIRTEAFF	TGTGCCAGCAGGCGCGATTTGACTGATATCCGCACTGAAGCTTTCTTT
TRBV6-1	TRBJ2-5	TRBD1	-	CATLLTGRQETQYF	TGTGCCACCCTATTGACAGGGCGGCAAGAGACCCAGTACTTC
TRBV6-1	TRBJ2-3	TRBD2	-	CASSDAQLAGLDTQYF	TGTGCCAGCAGTGATGCCCAACTAGCGGGGCTGGATACGCAGTATTTT
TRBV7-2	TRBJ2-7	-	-	CASSLSSSVTYEQYF	TGTGCCAGCAGCTTAAGTTCCAGTGTTACCTACGAGCAGTACTTC
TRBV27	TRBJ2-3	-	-	CASRAASLKNPGSTDTQYF	TGTGCCAGCAGGGCGGCTAGCCTCAAAAACCCGGGCAGCACAGATACGCAGTATTTT
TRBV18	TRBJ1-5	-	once	CASSTGYSNQPQHF	TGTGCCAGCTCAACAGGTTATAGCAATCAGCCCCAGCATTTT
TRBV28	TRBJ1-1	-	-	CASSLERRSGKATEAFF	TGTGCCAGCAGTTTGGAGCGCAGGTCCGGGAAGGCCACTGAAGCTTTCTTT
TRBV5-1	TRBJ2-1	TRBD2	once	CASSSASGSSNEQFF	TGCGCCAGCAGCTCTGCTAGCGGGAGTTCAAATGAGCAGTTCTTC
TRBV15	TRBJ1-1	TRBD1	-	CATSRDLGQGNTEAFF	TGTGCCACCAGCAGGGACTTGGGACAGGGGAACACTGAAGCTTTCTTT
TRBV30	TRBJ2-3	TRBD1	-	CAWRPVDRGDTQYF	TGTGCCTGGAGACCGGTGGACAGGGGCGATACGCAGTATTTT
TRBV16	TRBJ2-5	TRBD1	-	CASSLGQQETQYF	TGTGCCAGCAGTCTGGGACAGCAAGAGACCCAGTACTTC
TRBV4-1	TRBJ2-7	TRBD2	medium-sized	CASSRASGPSYEQYF	TGCGCCAGCAGCCGGGCTAGCGGGCCTTCCTACGAGCAGTACTTC
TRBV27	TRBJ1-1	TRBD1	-	CASSADRANEAFF	TGTGCCAGCAGCGCGGACAGGGCCAATGAAGCTTTCTTT
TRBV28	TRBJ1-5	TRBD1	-	CASSPLTGANQPQHF	TGTGCCAGCAGTCCGCTTACAGGGGCCAATCAGCCCCAGCATTTT
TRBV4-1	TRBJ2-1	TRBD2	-	CASSLLAESSYNEQFF	TGCGCCAGCAGCCTTCTAGCGGAGAGCTCCTACAATGAGCAGTTCTTC
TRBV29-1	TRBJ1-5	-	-	CSVVGGSNQPQHF	TGCAGCGTTGTTGGCGGTAGCAATCAGCCCCAGCATTTT
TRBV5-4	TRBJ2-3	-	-	CASSFEASTDTQYF	TGTGCCAGCAGCTTTGAGGCTAGCACAGATACGCAGTATTTT
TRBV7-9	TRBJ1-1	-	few	CASSPQVLNTEAFF	TGTGCCAGCAGCCCGCAGGTACTTAACACTGAAGCTTTCTTT
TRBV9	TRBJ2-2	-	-	CASSPTTEPRTGELFF	TGTGCCAGCAGCCCAACGACAGAACCGCGCACCGGGGAGCTGTTTTTT
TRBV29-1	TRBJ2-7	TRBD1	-	CSVRTGGSYEQYF	TGCAGCGTGAGGACAGGAGGCTCCTACGAGCAGTACTTC
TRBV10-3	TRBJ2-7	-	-	CAISAEGPAEQYF	TGTGCCATCAGTGCGGAGGGCCCCGCTGAGCAGTACTTC
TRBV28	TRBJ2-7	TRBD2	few	CASSNSGTRFYEQYF	TGTGCCAGCAGCAATTCCGGGACTAGATTCTACGAGCAGTACTTC
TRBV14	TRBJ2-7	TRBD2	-	CASSRSAGGRNEQYF	TGTGCCAGCAGCCGCTCAGCGGGAGGGCGTAACGAGCAGTACTTC